This T cell receptor (beta chain) was found in a study of regulatory T cells in long-lasting Graves disease. V was shortened by 7 bases and J by 5 bases, with 19 bases between the two germline ends. The germline V gene has CDR1 SGHKS and CDR2 YYEKEE (reference sequence). The CDR3 has 14 residues. Researchers made TCR beta libraries by using iRepertoire HTBI primers and running Arm-PCR on CDR3 regions. MiXCR, run by TCRdb on the multiplex PCR reads, gives a single entry per CDR3 protein. Of some 500,000 distinct CDR3 sequences in the sample, 15% to 20% were seen once. Regarding time point: newly diagnosed GD, antithyroid drugs for less than 3 months. PBMC RNA was the source of the TCR library. This clonotype was detected a few times. The same specimen was also included in a second study, on T cells in Graves' hyperthyroidism and ophthalmopathy.

The chain links TRBV5-5 to TRBJ2-7, with D maybe TRBD2 (7 bases). This receptor was obtained from a woman aged 35-65 years with Graves disease. Sequenced here: peripheral blood mononuclear cells (PBMCs), sampled at new diagnosis, from a patient treated with antithyroid drugs. In nucleotides, the CDR3 is TGTGCCAGCTTTAGGGGGGGTCGTGTGCACGAGCAGTACTTC. It specifies CASFRGGRVHEQYF.